A single sample is the source of the 19 T cell receptor beta chains below, sequenced in a study of control samples from healthy donors and cancer patients. Sequenced by immunoSEQ multiplex PCR; TCRdb stores in-frame clones only, minus some. The table includes tens of thousands of clones, approximately 93% detected once. Sequenced sample: PBMCs. These receptors all come from a woman between 35 and 50 years old with lung cancer.

V usage is TRBV25-1 and J usage is TRBJ1-1; D is uncertain. Looked up from germline, CDR1 is MGHDK and CDR2 is SYGVNS. The CDR3 loop spans 13 amino acids. Trimming shortened V by 4 bases and J by 4 bases, and 10 bases separated the two germline ends. The CDR3 DNA sequence: TGTGCCAGCAGTGTGAATACTCCCACTGAAGCTTTCTTT. Its translation: CASSVNTPTEAFF.

Concerning this clone itself: Other nucleotide sequences from this sample produce the same CDR3. The chain uses TRBV3-1 (or the pseudogene TRBV3-2) and TRBJ2-2, with 12 bases matching TRBD2. The J segment lost 5 bases and the V segment lost 5 bases, leaving 9 bases of the junction unmatched. Germline V gene lookup returns CDR1 LGHDT and CDR2 YNNKEL (reference sequence). This CDR3 is built from 17 residues. The CDR3 is CASSSLAGGPSTGELFF. In DNA, the CDR3 is TGTGCCAGCAGCTCTCTAGCGGGGGGGCCAAGTACCGGGGAGCTGTTTTTT.

The chain couples TRBV13 to TRBJ1-5; D ambiguous. The CDR3 contains 14 residues. Germline-derived CDR1 and CDR2 are PRHDT and FYEKMQ (reference sequence). V was trimmed by 0 bases and J by 4 bases, leaving 7 bases between them. CDR3 sequence: CASSLGQENQPQHF. For the CDR3, the DNA is TGTGCCAGCAGCTTAGGGCAGGAAAATCAGCCCCAGCATTTT.

This sequence joins TRBV6-5 and TRBJ1-6, with D hard to call. This CDR3 is built from 14 residues. Trimming cost V 5 bases and J 8 bases, with 13 bases left between them. Germline loops: CDR1 MNHEY, CDR2 SVGAGI. CDR3 DNA sequence: TGTGCCAGCAGTAGCGGGGTTGGAGATTCACCCCTCCACTTT. Its protein product is CASSSGVGDSPLHF.

The chain is built from TRBV2 and TRBJ1-2; 8 bases agree with TRBD1. The CDR3 is 14 residues long. Germline V lookup: CDR1 SNHLY, CDR2 FYNNEI. V lost 4 bases, J lost 4 bases, and 5 bases stayed unmatched. CDR3 sequence reads: CASSGRGLGYGYTF. The CDR3 DNA reads TGTGCCAGCAGTGGCAGGGGGCTCGGCTATGGCTACACCTTC. Drawing the rest from reference TRBV2 and TRBJ1-2, the complete variable domain is EPEVTQTPSHQVTQMGQEVILRCVPISNHLYFYWYRQILGQKVEFLVSFYNNEISEKSEIFDDQFSVERPDGSNFTLKIRSTKLEDSAMYFCASSGRGLGYGYTFGSGTRLTVV.

The chain employs TRBV10-3 and TRBJ2-6; D is unclear. The CDR3 is made up of 17 amino acids. Per the germline V gene, CDR1 is ENHRY and CDR2 is SYGVKD. V was clipped by 3 bases and J by 2 bases, with 14 bases between them. In DNA, the CDR3 is TGTGCCATCAGTGACAGAGACTCGCCCCCTGGGGCCAACGTCCTGACTTTC. Translated, it gives CAISDRDSPPGANVLTF.

The V call is TRBV6-5, the J call TRBJ1-1; tentatively, D is TRBD1 (6 bases). Germline CDR1 reads MNHEY; CDR2 reads SVGAGI. Trimming took 4 bases from V and 8 from J, leaving 11 bases between them. The CDR3 spans 12 residues. The CDR3 nucleotides are TGTGCCAGCAGTTCTATAGACAGGGAAGCTTTCTTT. The encoded protein is CASSSIDREAFF.

The chain combines TRBV29-1 with TRBJ1-2, with 11 bases fitting TRBD1. In germline, CDR1 is SQVTM, CDR2 ANQGSEA. There are 13 residues in the CDR3. With 5 bases clipped from V and 5 bases from J, the junction kept 4 bases outside the gene matches. CDR3 region: CSVWTGGGYGYTF. In nucleotides, the CDR3 is TGCAGCGTTTGGACAGGGGGCGGTTATGGCTACACCTTC.

J is TRBJ2-7 and V is TRBV7-2; 9 nucleotides line up with TRBD1. The CDR3 covers 16 residues. CDR1 and CDR2 (germline): SGHTA, FQGNSA. Trimming took 2 bases from V and 0 from J; bases not matched to a gene: 5. CDR3 region: CASSLPWTGASYEQYF. As DNA, the CDR3 is TGTGCCAGCAGCTTACCCTGGACAGGGGCCTCCTACGAGCAGTACTTC. Filled out from reference TRBV7-2 and TRBJ2-7, the complete variable domain reads GAGVSQSPSNKVTEKGKDVELRCDPISGHTALYWYRQSLGQGLEFLIYFQGNSAPDKSGLPSDRFSAERTGGSVSTLTIQRTQQEDSAVYLCASSLPWTGASYEQYFGPGTRLTVT.

The rearrangement links TRBV27 to TRBJ2-3; D call uncertain. This CDR3 region has 14 residues. Trimming cost V 4 bases and J 6 bases, with 14 bases left between them. CDR1 is MNHEY and CDR2 is SMNVEV in the germline V gene (reference sequence). The CDR3 sequence is CASSYAGGWDTQYF. The CDR3 DNA follows: TGTGCCAGCAGTTACGCAGGTGGTTGGGATACGCAGTATTTT.

J is TRBJ1-1 and V is TRBV27; the D is unclear. Germline V lookup: CDR1 MNHEY, CDR2 SMNVEV (reference sequence). This CDR3 region has 13 residues. V lost 3 bases and J lost 6, with 11 bases in between. The DNA of the CDR3 is TGTGCCAGCAGTTTGGACTGGACTTCTGAAGCTTTCTTT. It codes for CASSLDWTSEAFF.

This chain joins TRBV18 and TRBJ1-1, with no clear D. The CDR3 is made up of 15 amino acids. Trimming cost V 8 bases and J 2 bases, with 18 bases left between them. Germline V gene lookup returns CDR1 KGHSH and CDR2 LQKENI. CDR3 loop: CASTPSRQLNTEAFF. CDR3 sequence (DNA): TGTGCCAGCACTCCCTCCCGGCAGTTAAACACTGAAGCTTTCTTT.

The V call is TRBV9, the J call TRBJ2-5; weak D call: TRBD2 (6 bases). Germline CDR1 is SGDLS and CDR2 is YYNGEE. Trimming cost V 0 bases and J 3 bases, with 18 bases left between them. The CDR3 is 17 residues long. The CDR3 DNA follows: TGTGCCAGCAGCGTAGGAACCCTTGATGGAGGGAAAGAGACCCAGTACTTC. Its translation: CASSVGTLDGGKETQYF.

The chain has TRBV2 and TRBJ2-5; D might be TRBD1 (6 bases). Germline loops: CDR1 SNHLY, CDR2 FYNNEI. Trimming removed 8 bases from V and 5 bases from J, with 12 bases in between. This CDR3 is built from 12 residues. CDR3 region: CASGGIGETQYF. The CDR3, as DNA: TGTGCCAGCGGGGGCATAGGGGAGACCCAGTACTTC.

The genes are TRBV18 and TRBJ1-2; 7 nucleotides line up with TRBD1. In germline, CDR1 is KGHSH, CDR2 LQKENI. The CDR3 sequence is 13 residues long. V dropped 2 bases and J dropped 6; count of bases not matched to a gene: 3. The CDR3, as DNA: TGTGCCAGCTCACCAAGACAGGGACATGGCTACACCTTC. It translates to CASSPRQGHGYTF.

This rearrangement joins TRBV13 to TRBJ1-2; D call uncertain. The germline gives CDR1 PRHDT, CDR2 FYEKMQ (reference sequence). The CDR3 length is 12 residues. Between the trimmed V and J ends, which lost 0 bases and 8 bases, there was a span of 7 bases. CDR3 sequence: CASSLGGGGYTF. The CDR3 nucleotides read TGTGCCAGCAGCTTAGGGGGAGGCGGCTACACCTTC.

V usage is TRBV3-1 (or the pseudogene TRBV3-2) and J usage is TRBJ1-1, with a possible D match to TRBD1 (5 bases). V lost 4 bases to trimming and J lost 0 bases, with 18 bases between them. CDR3 size: 17 residues. Germline CDR1 and CDR2: LGHDT and YNNKEL (reference sequence). CDR3 sequence: CASSPHGGSAMNTEAFF. CDR3 DNA sequence: TGTGCCAGCAGCCCTCACGGGGGATCCGCCATGAACACTGAAGCTTTCTTT.

The chain carries TRBV10-3 and TRBJ1-1, with D hard to call. V was trimmed by 6 bases and J by 0 bases, leaving 11 bases between them. This CDR3 is built from 14 residues. Germline-derived CDR1 and CDR2 are ENHRY and SYGVKD. The CDR3 is CAIRNDTMNTEAFF. For the CDR3, the DNA is TGTGCCATCAGAAATGACACGATGAACACTGAAGCTTTCTTT.

The gene calls are TRBV5-4 and TRBJ2-7, with 8 bases that match TRBD1. With 4 bases clipped from V and 6 bases from J, the junction kept 12 bases outside the gene matches. Germline-derived CDR1 and CDR2 are SGHNT and YYREEE (reference sequence). There are 15 residues in the CDR3. CDR3 protein: CASSEETGGYSEQYF. In DNA form, the CDR3 reads TGTGCCAGCAGCGAGGAAACAGGGGGGTATTCCGAGCAGTACTTC.